A selection of T cell receptor beta chains follows, all from one sample in a study of cytomegalovirus exposure and HLA in healthy donors. Generated by immunoSEQ multiplex PCR, the TCRdb table keeps only in-frame clones and is missing some. The data contain about 130,000 clones, about 80% of them seen just once; the ten biggest clones take up 3% to 3.5%. Sequencing was performed on PBMCs. The receptors were gathered from a male donor in good health and CMV-seronegative. CDR3s include the opening cysteine and the closing phenylalanine or tryptophan. The order of the fields is J gene, clone size, V gene, D gene, CDR3 protein, CDR3 DNA. D genes are given only for firm matches. Expanded clones get a size class; other rows say once, few or many, or leave the size out.

TRBJ2-5,-,TRBV2,TRBD1,CASRTGTGLQETQYF,TGTGCCAGCAGGACCGGGACAGGCCTCCAAGAGACCCAGTACTTC
TRBJ2-1,-,TRBV12-5,TRBD2,CASVPAGTSGGSYNEQFF,TGTGCTAGTGTTCCAGCGGGGACTAGCGGGGGTTCCTACAATGAGCAGTTCTTC
TRBJ1-2,-,TRBV28,-,CASSFSVFDDYGYTF,TGTGCCAGCAGTTTCTCAGTTTTCGATGACTATGGCTACACCTTC
TRBJ2-6,-,TRBV5-1,-,CASGHPPGGFSGANVLTF,TGCGCCAGCGGACACCCCCCAGGCGGATTCTCTGGGGCCAACGTCCTGACTTTC
TRBJ2-3,-,TRBV6-4,-,CASSDSMFQGRTDTQYF,TGTGCCAGCAGTGACTCGATGTTCCAGGGGCGCACAGATACGCAGTATTTT
TRBJ1-1,-,TRBV7-3,-,CASSVRRDTEAFF,TGTGCCAGCAGCGTCCGTCGGGACACTGAAGCTTTCTTT
TRBJ2-1,-,TRBV19,-,CASSTRGLVQSSYNEQFF,TGTGCCAGTAGTACGAGGGGGTTGGTCCAGAGCTCCTACAATGAGCAGTTCTTC
TRBJ2-3,-,TRBV30,-,CAWSVSVPGSDTQYF,TGTGCCTGGAGTGTGTCTGTTCCGGGGTCAGATACGCAGTATTTT
TRBJ1-1,few,TRBV5-1,-,CASSLDRQRTEAFF,TGCGCCAGCAGCTTGGACAGGCAGAGGACTGAAGCTTTCTTT
TRBJ1-1,-,TRBV14,TRBD1,CASSTPPGTGGFRGTEAFF,TGTGCCAGCAGCACTCCCCCGGGGACAGGGGGCTTTAGGGGCACTGAAGCTTTCTTT
TRBJ2-2,-,TRBV7-9,-,CSSSQGGTGELFF,TGTTCCAGCAGCCAAGGGGGCACCGGGGAGCTGTTTTTT
TRBJ1-1,-,TRBV2,TRBD1,CASSDRRGADTEAFF,TGTGCCAGCAGTGACCGCAGGGGGGCCGACACTGAAGCTTTCTTT
TRBJ1-4,-,TRBV5-5,TRBD1,CASSFADRGATNEKLFF,TGTGCCAGCAGCTTCGCTGACAGGGGCGCAACTAATGAAAAACTGTTTTTT
TRBJ2-7,-,TRBV5-6,-,CASSLYFSEQYF,TGTGCCAGCAGCTTGTATTTCAGCGAGCAGTACTTC
TRBJ1-5,-,TRBV6-5,-,CASGGGWNQPQHF,TGTGCCAGCGGGGGGGGGTGGAATCAGCCCCAGCATTTT
TRBJ2-1,-,TRBV19,TRBD2,CASRGTRGRNEQFF,TGTGCCAGCAGAGGGACTAGAGGTCGCAATGAGCAGTTCTTC
TRBJ1-1,few,TRBV4-3,-,CASSQVPGVGAEAFF,TGCGCCAGCAGCCAAGTGCCAGGCGTAGGCGCTGAAGCTTTCTTT
TRBJ2-7,-,TRBV5-8,-,CASSSAVRRLRGEQYF,TGTGCCAGCAGCTCCGCCGTGCGGAGGCTTCGAGGTGAGCAGTACTTC
TRBJ2-1,-,TRBV5-1,TRBD2,CASSSESGRIYNEQFF,TGCGCCAGCAGCAGCGAAAGCGGGAGGATTTACAATGAGCAGTTCTTC
TRBJ2-7,-,TRBV6-5,TRBD1,CASSEGQGAHEQYF,TGTGCCAGCAGTGAAGGGCAGGGGGCCCACGAGCAGTACTTC
TRBJ2-7,-,TRBV5-6,-,CASSLVGGGYEQYF,TGTGCCAGCAGCTTGGTGGGTGGAGGCTACGAGCAGTACTTC
TRBJ2-2,-,TRBV4-2,-,CASSQDLGRGNTGELFF,TGTGCCAGCAGCCAAGATCTGGGGCGGGGGAACACCGGGGAGCTGTTTTTT
TRBJ2-1,-,TRBV11-2,TRBD1,CASSLDRQGVFF,TGTGCCAGCAGCTTAGATAGGCAGGGGGTGTTCTTC
TRBJ2-5,-,TRBV10-1,-,CASSESLGWEQYF,TGCGCCAGCAGTGAATCCCTTGGCTGGGAGCAGTACTTC
TRBJ1-2,-,TRBV10-3,TRBD1,CAISVLGDRSGYTF,TGTGCCATCAGTGTCCTTGGGGACAGAAGTGGCTACACCTTC
TRBJ1-1,-,TRBV10-1,-,CATSMALNTEAFF,TGCGCCACCTCCATGGCCCTGAACACTGAAGCTTTCTTT
TRBJ1-2,-,TRBV7-9,TRBD1,CSSSPGQGAWYGYTF,TGTTCCAGCAGCCCCGGACAGGGGGCATGGTATGGCTACACCTTC
TRBJ1-6,-,TRBV7-2,TRBD1,CASSLPRDRGYYNSPLHF,TGTGCCAGCAGCTTACCCCGGGACAGGGGTTACTATAATTCACCCCTCCACTTT
TRBJ2-7,-,TRBV7-2,-,CASSRVSSYEQYF,TGTGCCAGCAGCCGAGTGAGCTCCTACGAGCAGTACTTC
TRBJ2-1,-,TRBV5-6,-,CASSFRDISYNEQFF,TGTGCCAGCAGCTTCCGGGACATTTCCTACAATGAGCAGTTCTTC
TRBJ2-2,-,TRBV19,TRBD2,CASSIEPSGRSTGELFF,TGTGCCAGTAGTATAGAACCTAGCGGGAGAAGCACCGGGGAGCTGTTTTTT
TRBJ2-5,-,TRBV7-9,TRBD2,CASSSSGKVTGSQYF,TGTGCCAGCAGCTCCAGCGGGAAGGTTACCGGGTCCCAGTACTTC
TRBJ2-1,-,TRBV11-1,TRBD1,CASSLVWWDRENEQFF,TGTGCCAGCAGCTTAGTATGGTGGGACAGGGAAAATGAGCAGTTCTTC
TRBJ2-3,-,TRBV7-9,-,CASSYTGQDTQYF,TGTGCCAGCAGCTACACAGGACAAGATACGCAGTATTTT
TRBJ1-2,-,TRBV18,TRBD1,CASSPRQGEGGYTF,TGTGCCAGCTCACCCCGACAGGGGGAAGGTGGCTACACCTTC